This TCR beta chain is from a study of cytomegalovirus exposure and HLA in healthy donors (dated by TCRdb to about 2017). For the study in its entirety: In an earlier analysis of under 600 of the donors, approximately 260 Gb of sequence data and 100 million or so unique TCR beta sequences from roughly 190 million T cells were reported. A later genetic analysis used genome-wide SNP genotypes for about 60% of the roughly 700 donors, treating that subset as a discovery cohort. In a later analysis, previously published TCR beta repertoires from several hundred donors were re-analyzed and high-resolution HLA genotyping was added so that TCR occurrence patterns could be studied. Typing coverage differed by locus: A, B, C, DRB1 and DQB1 were typed in roughly 629-630 donors, DQA1 in 500 to 550, DPA1 in nearly 610, and DPB1 in 472. A few DR-DQ haplotypes were handled as single units for association and clustering because linkage in the cohort was strong. Every discovery cohort repertoire had been produced on one sequencing platform. Donor age, sex, ethnicity and CMV serostatus were compiled together with the repertoire data. On average, roughly 250,000 unique TCR beta nucleotide sequences were sequenced per donor among some 420 genotyped donors of the cohort, with roughly a sixth of those sequences being non-productive. Roughly 300 gigabases of sequencing data and 78 million or so unique TCR sequences were included in an early release covering about 620 HLA-typed donors. The later analysis used no new phenotypic data to find candidate immune exposures, relying instead on TCR beta sequences and their occurrence across donors. To predict cytomegalovirus infection status, the study combined high-throughput TCR immunosequencing, statistical association of individual TCRs with disease status, and machine learning. The study was designed to test whether signatures of past pathogen exposure could be identified by cataloging public T cell receptors. An earlier analysis of fewer than 750 of the donors used high-throughput TCR beta sequencing to judge whether each TCR beta V gene segment behaved as functional or pseudogenic. The study used immunosequencing to profile the T cell repertoires of more than 650 subjects and linked those repertoires to cytomegalovirus serostatus. HLA typing covered class I and class II loci at four-digit resolution. Of the 350 to 450 genotyped donors, about 80% fell in the genetic ancestry cluster associated with self-reported Caucasian donors. Along with the approximately 700-subject first cohort, a separate validation cohort of roughly 110 different subjects was used.

Study-wide conclusions, independent of this receptor: Presence/absence analyses assumed roughly uniform sequencing depth across donors, an assumption that may not hold. A later genetic analysis associated a missense DCLRE1C variant with V-gene and J-gene trimming of TCR beta chains, and an independent cohort replicated the association. In both the original and validation cohorts, the classifier was reported to diagnose cytomegalovirus status with high specificity and sensitivity. A later genetic analysis reported fewer N-insertions in productive TCRs among donors in an Asian-associated ancestry cluster than the 666-donor mean. In vitro tests confirmed that three of the cytomegalovirus-associated TCR beta chains recognize cytomegalovirus antigens. In a later analysis, 16,951 TCR beta sequences were associated with specific HLA alleles at a false discovery rate of 0.05. In an earlier analysis of some 500 of the donors, most TCR beta V segments appeared in productive rearrangements about 87% or about 30% of the time, broadly matching IMGT annotations. It was suggested by the authors that the approach could potentially be generalized to other disease states and immunological phenotypes. A later analysis found that TCR association rates varied across HLA loci, with DRB1 alleles showing the most associated TCRs and HLA-C alleles the fewest. A later analysis found that most CMV-associated TCR beta chains appeared HLA-restricted, with HLA associations seemingly driven largely by CMV exposure. The 87-base-pair reads could not distinguish some IMGT-functional V segments, including TRBV6-2 and TRBV6-3, so those segments were excluded. Assigning TCR associations to individual alleles was difficult when HLA alleles, especially DR and DQ, strongly co-occurred. The cohort was sequenced for TCR beta chains only, and without alpha or paired-chain data the features that could be detected were limited. The sequencing pipeline was judged likely to have produced a cluster of highly shared sequence variants as a technical artifact. In a later analysis, HLA-associated TCR beta chains showed more clonal expansion and lower generation probabilities than non-associated chains that were equally common. Because HLA typing was unavailable for some donors at each locus, only the typed subset was used in association tests. Correlated functional status among segregating V segments might reflect linkage disequilibrium, but an unknown experimental factor could not be ruled out. A further reported finding was that TCR beta sequences accurately predicted the HLA-A and HLA-B alleles for most subjects in the first cohort. According to a later analysis, parvovirus B19, influenza, CMV and Epstein-Barr virus appeared linked to several top co-occurrence clusters. While some public TCRs were present in many individuals, most TCR sequences turned up only very rarely across donors. A total of fewer than 200 TCR beta chains were listed by the study as associated with cytomegalovirus. Some 16 rarely observed V segments, including chromosome 9 orphons, were excluded from the earlier analysis of a few hundred of the donors because counts were too low. For the cohort, immune exposure information was limited to CMV serostatus.

The cohort comprised 710 or so healthy bone marrow donors. Cohort members were all nominally healthy when sampled, although unrecorded immune exposures were likely present. The donor was CMV seronegative and belonged to the group of 380 or so seronegative cohort members. A peripheral blood sample was collected from each donor, and TCR beta sequencing was performed on peripheral blood mononuclear cells. The Qiagen DNeasy Blood Extraction Kit was used to extract genomic DNA from the blood cell samples. V is shortened by 5 bases, J by 0 bases, and the region joining them spans 13 bases. Including the terminal cysteine and phenylalanine, the CDR3 comprises 15 residues. Just the 45-base CDR3 DNA is kept, in frame starting at base 1. Via the germline V gene (reference sequence), CDR1 is LNHNV and CDR2 YYDKDF. Library construction relied on the immunoSEQ multiplex PCR assay. For the multiplex PCR, a mixture combining 60 forward primers for TCR Vbeta segments and 13 reverse primers for TCR Jbeta segments was used. Amplification of the CDR3 region of rearranged TCR beta genes was performed with a multiplex PCR assay on genomic DNA. On the Illumina HiSeq System, the amplified TCR beta libraries were sequenced as 87-base-pair reads. From the authors' description of their analysis: In a later analysis, about 80 million unique TCR beta chains were counted across the approximately 640 repertoires, and roughly 11 million of these chains were shared by at least two donors. Raw reads were error-corrected and collapsed into unique sequences with a nearest-neighbor algorithm that merged closely related sequences to remove PCR and sequencing errors. V, D and J gene segments were assigned by aligning CDR3 sequences to IMGT reference sequences. For a sequence to be retained, a match of at least six nucleotides was required to both a V gene segment and a J gene segment. A rearrangement counted as productive if the CDR3 had no stop codons and remained in frame with V and J, and every other rearrangement counted as non-productive. Following IMGT convention, CDR3 was defined as the stretch from the second conserved V-encoded cysteine to the conserved J-encoded phenylalanine. The earlier analysis of 587 of the donors excluded any sequence lacking an unambiguous match to a single V gene segment. An earlier analysis of several hundred of the donors called V segments functional above 56.7% productive rearrangements and segregating when the between-donor standard deviation exceeded 5%. A statistical classification framework was developed to diagnose cytomegalovirus status using the catalog of TCR beta chain sequences. In a later analysis, V and J genes were assigned by comparing TCR nucleotide sequences against IMGT/GENE-DB human TR gene sequences. A later analysis assigned CDR3 sequences and most-parsimonious VDJ recombination scenarios with the TCRdist pipeline. In a later analysis, every TCR beta chain was defined by the combination of its CDR3 amino acid sequence and its V-gene family, and reads without a unique V-gene family were dropped. As a way to deal with suspected cross-contamination and a sequencing artifact, a later analysis dropped 592 nucleotide sequences that were highly shared and had low generation probability. For each public chain, a later analysis derived a clonal expansion index from normalized ranks of inferred template counts within each repertoire. In a later analysis, generation probabilities were computed using a VDJ recombination model fitted to out-of-frame rearrangements, and the results were checked against IGoR. In a later analysis, TCR-TCR, TCR-HLA and TCR-CMV co-occurrence was scored with hypergeometric tests, and a repertoire-size bias correction was applied to TCR pairs. A later analysis estimated false discovery rates by permuting HLA or CMV assignments 20 times. In a later analysis, co-occurring TCRs were grouped using DBSCAN, with TCRdist sequence similarity added in when clustering inside HLA-allele-positive subsets. Repertoires with fewer than 30,000 or more than 120,000 public chains, plus five repertoires with anomalous nucleotide sharing, were excluded from co-occurrence clustering. The table comes from immuneACCESS by way of TCRdb, which keeps in-frame sequences with V and J called. Part of the clones is missing from these tables; in studies checked, under half for an unresolved V gene and the rest for unknown reasons. The V and J calls and clone size were taken over from that table, and D and trimming were inferred from the DNA. For this sample there are roughly 190,000 clones; over 80% appear just once. Roughly 1.3% of the sample comes from the top ten.

As regards this clone: Its antigen remains undetermined. No clone much larger than this one lies a single base away; base qualities are absent.

The specimen was PBMCs. The receptor chain draws on TRBV15 and TRBJ1-2; TRBD1 might be the D gene, on 6 matching bases. The sequence derives from a man aged 30 to 39 in good health and CMV-seronegative. The DNA sequence is as follows: TGTGCCACCAGCGGCACAGGGCAAGCTAACTATGGCTACACCTTC. Translated, this gives CATSGTGQANYGYTF.